Listed here is a single T cell receptor (beta chain). No antigen is known for it. The data were taken from a study of T cells in Graves' hyperthyroidism and ophthalmopathy. The TCR beta CDR3 regions underwent amplification using RNA transcripts as the source. Researchers ran a first-round RT-PCR on the TCR CDR3 using the HTBI primer set. A single record per CDR3 protein comes from TCRdb applying MiXCR to the multiplex PCR reads. The sample includes nearly 600,000 distinct CDR3 sequences, around 13% of them seen just once. The CDR3 has 11 residues. V shed 6 bases and J shed 5 bases, with 8 bases lying between them. Germline V gives CDR1 DFQATT, CDR2 SNEGSKA (reference sequence). Study-level results: The model's output predicted ophthalmopathy at a median of roughly seven months prior to onset. Blood shared most expanded thyroid clonotypes above 0.001.

The V and J genes are TRBV20-1 and TRBJ2-1; D gene unclear. This TCR derives from a woman in her 30s with Graves' hyperthyroidism that later progressed to Graves' ophthalmopathy. The sample was blood. The CDR3 here is CSAPTNNEQFF. The DNA of the CDR3 is TGCAGTGCCCCTACTAACAATGAGCAGTTCTTC.